This passage covers 19 T cell receptor beta chains from one sample sequenced in a study of T cell repertoires in cytomegalovirus infection. From the reads, TCRdb called clonotypes with MiXCR, one entry per CDR3 protein. The sample lists some 940,000 distinct CDR3 sequences, under 40% seen once, with 13% in the top ten. Their specific antigens are unknown. The sequences come from cultured CD8+ T cells from PBMCs, collected from culture after CMV antigen stimulation. These receptors were obtained from a human donor in good health (CMV status not recorded). Some clones in this sample may be carry-over from other donors' samples.

The chain has TRBV19 and TRBJ1-5, with a possible D match to TRBD1 (5 bases). Germline V gene sequence: CDR1 LNHDA, CDR2 SQIVND (reference sequence). The CDR3 contains 16 residues. The germline V and J ends were trimmed by 6 bases and 4 bases, with 19 bases remaining between them. In DNA form, the CDR3 reads TGTGCCAGTAGAAACGACAGATTACAGATTAATCAGCCCCAGCATTTT. Translated, it gives CASRNDRLQINQPQHF.

This chain connects TRBV13 to TRBJ2-1; D gene unclear. The CDR3 has 16 amino acids. V was pared by 1 base and J by 7 bases, with 17 bases between. Germline CDR1 is PRHDT and CDR2 is FYEKMQ (reference sequence). CDR3 residues: CASSLEVLLGGNEQFF. In nucleotides, the CDR3 is TGTGCCAGCAGCTTAGAGGTCCTTCTAGGTGGGAATGAGCAGTTCTTC.

V is TRBV4-1 and J is TRBJ1-1; 7 bases are shared with TRBD1. CDR3 length equals 15 residues. Per germline, CDR1 MGHRA and CDR2 YSYEKL. After removal of 3 bases from V and 4 bases from J, the junction contained 8 bases not matched to a gene. CDR3 nucleotides: TGCGCCAGCAGCCATGTAGGGGGCGCGGGCACTGAAGCTTTCTTT. It specifies CASSHVGGAGTEAFF.

The chain links TRBV4-1 to TRBJ2-1, with D tentatively TRBD1 (5 bases). V dropped 0 bases and J dropped 5 bases, with 17 bases sitting between them. CDR1 is MGHRA, CDR2 YSYEKL, per germline. This CDR3 spans 17 amino acids. In DNA form, the CDR3 reads TGCGCCAGCAGCCAAGATGCGCGACGGCAGGGTCACAATGAGCAGTTCTTC. Amino acid sequence: CASSQDARRQGHNEQFF.

This clonotype was seen only a few times. The chain is built from TRBV7-8 and TRBJ1-6; D call uncertain. Trimming left V 4 bases short and J 8 bases short, with 15 bases between. Germline V gives CDR1 SGHVS, CDR2 FQNEAQ. This CDR3 contains 15 residues. The CDR3 DNA reads TGTGCCAGCAGCTCCGTTAGGGCAGCCTATTCACCCCTCCACTTT. It yields the protein CASSSVRAAYSPLHF. Using reference TRBV7-8 and TRBJ1-6 for the parts outside the CDR3, the full variable domain is GAGVSQSPRYKVAKRGQDVALRCDPISGHVSLFWYQQALGQGPEFLTYFQNEAQLDKSGLPSDRFFAERPEGSVSTLKIQRTQQEDSAVYLCASSSVRAAYSPLHFGNGTRLTVT.

V gene TRBV4-1 combines with J gene TRBJ2-1, with TRBD2 matching 12 bases. Trimming took 3 bases from V and 8 from J; bases not matched to a gene: 8. Germline V gene lookup returns CDR1 MGHRA and CDR2 YSYEKL. The CDR3 contains 16 residues. The CDR3 nucleotides read TGCGCCAGCAGCCACCCCCCCACTAGCGGGGGGTATGAGCAGTTCTTC. Translating gives CASSHPPTSGGYEQFF.

The rearrangement uses TRBV29-1 and TRBJ2-7; 7 positions agree with TRBD1. This CDR3 is built from 15 residues. Per the germline V gene, CDR1 is SQVTM and CDR2 is ANQGSEA. The ends lost 6 bases at V and 0 bases at J; junction bases unmatched: 11. In DNA form, the CDR3 reads TGCAGCGTCATTTGGACAGGTTTGAGCTCCTACGAGCAGTACTTC. Amino acid sequence: CSVIWTGLSSYEQYF.

This clonotype was found a few times. The chain uses TRBV4-1 and TRBJ2-3; D remains unclear. Germline CDR1 reads MGHRA; CDR2 reads YSYEKL. This CDR3 has 16 amino acids. The V gene lost 1 base and the J gene lost 0 bases, with 11 bases spanning the gap. CDR3 DNA sequence: TGCGCCAGCAGCCAAGTCATACATGCTAGCACAGATACGCAGTATTTT. Amino acid sequence: CASSQVIHASTDTQYF.

In nucleotides, the CDR3 is TGCAGTGCTAGGGTCTCCCTAGCGCCAGATACGCAGTATTTT. Amino acids: CSARVSLAPDTQYF. The rearrangement links TRBV20-1 to TRBJ2-3, with D possibly being TRBD2 (6 bases). V dropped 3 bases and J dropped 4 bases, with 14 bases sitting between them. The CDR3 length is 14 residues. The germline gives CDR1 DFQATT, CDR2 SNEGSKA (reference sequence).

The chain employs TRBV27 and TRBJ2-7, with TRBD1 as a possible D gene (5 bases). The CDR3 has 15 residues. Trimming removed 6 bases at V and 0 bases at J, with 15 bases between. The germline gives CDR1 MNHEY, CDR2 SMNVEV (reference sequence). CDR3: CASSLTGYSSYEQYF. CDR3 bases: TGTGCCAGCAGCCTTACAGGCTATAGCTCCTACGAGCAGTACTTC.

The gene calls are TRBV27 and TRBJ1-5; D may be TRBD1 (6 bases). Germline V gene data show CDR1 as MNHEY and CDR2 as SMNVEV (reference sequence). The CDR3 contains 14 residues. V was trimmed by 5 bases and J by 6 bases, leaving 14 bases between them. CDR3 sequence (DNA): TGTGCCAGCAGTACTGTGGGGGGGGCTCAGCCCCAGCATTTT. This encodes CASSTVGGAQPQHF.

V is TRBV5-4 and J is TRBJ2-2; TRBD1 matches at 7 bases. After removal of 4 bases from V and 1 base from J, the junction contained 7 bases not matched to a gene. Germline V gene sequence: CDR1 SGHNT, CDR2 YYREEE (reference sequence). There are 16 residues in the CDR3. CDR3 bases: TGTGCCAGCAGCCCCCTGACAGGGATGAACACCGGGGAGCTGTTTTTT. This sequence encodes CASSPLTGMNTGELFF.

The rearrangement joins TRBV20-1 to TRBJ1-1; perhaps TRBD1 as D (6 bases). The CDR3 is 13 amino acids. Germline lookup yields CDR1 DFQATT and CDR2 SNEGSKA (reference sequence). Trimming took off 2 bases at V and 5 bases at J, with 12 bases between the two ends. The CDR3 reads CSARSGGATEAFF. In DNA form, the CDR3 reads TGCAGTGCTAGATCGGGGGGCGCGACTGAAGCTTTCTTT.

Comment on this clonotype: A single base separates this from a much larger clone, so it may be a read error. This chain joins TRBV7-9 and TRBJ1-1; D uncertain. The CDR3 runs 14 residues. Germline lookup yields CDR1 SEHNR and CDR2 FQNEAQ (reference sequence). V shed 4 bases and J shed 1 base, with 10 bases lying between them. The CDR3 reads CASSWPTQNTEAFF. In nucleotides, the CDR3 is TGTGCCAGCAGCTGGCCCACTCAGAACACTGAAGCTTTCTTT.

This clonotype was seen only a few times. The rearrangement links TRBV19 to TRBJ2-1; a possible D gene is TRBD2 (6 bases). CDR3 length: 13 residues. Germline V gene sequence: CDR1 LNHDA, CDR2 SQIVND (reference sequence). V lost 9 bases, J lost 6 bases, and 15 bases lay in between. CDR3 bases: TGTGCCAGCCGGGACTTCGGCGTCAATGAGCAGTTCTTC. This gives the protein CASRDFGVNEQFF.

This clonotype was counted at least ten times. The J gene is TRBJ1-3, the V gene TRBV7-3; no reliable D call. The V end was cut by 3 bases, the J end by 8 bases, with 11 bases between. CDR1 and CDR2 (germline): SGHTA, FQGTGA. The CDR3 contains 13 residues. CDR3 amino acids: CASSLGRGDTIYF. CDR3 bases: TGTGCCAGCAGCTTGGGCCGCGGGGACACCATATATTTT.

A few counts support this clonotype. The CDR3 DNA follows: TGTGCCAGCAGCAACAGCTGGGGGGAGCTGTTTTTT. Protein product: CASSNSWGELFF. This chain uses TRBV7-9 with TRBJ2-2, with D hard to call. The CDR3 covers 12 residues. Trimming removed 5 bases from V and 8 bases from J, with 9 bases in between. Germline V lookup: CDR1 SEHNR, CDR2 FQNEAQ (reference sequence).

The chain has TRBV29-1 and TRBJ2-5; possible D gene TRBD1, 5 bases. Germline loops: CDR1 SQVTM, CDR2 ANQGSEA. The CDR3 has 16 residues. V was trimmed by 3 bases and J by 0 bases, leaving 17 bases between them. CDR3 DNA sequence: TGCAGCGTTGACAGGGAAGGTAGGGGTGACCAAGAGACCCAGTACTTC. It translates to CSVDREGRGDQETQYF.

This clonotype was detected only a few times. This chain joins TRBV6-5 and TRBJ2-2, with 8 positions matching TRBD1. The V gene's germline CDR1 is MNHEY and CDR2 SVGAGI. This CDR3 region has 16 residues. V gave up 6 bases and J gave up 2 bases; unmatched junction bases: 8. This chain's CDR3 is CASRRGTGGNTGELFF. DNA for the CDR3: TGTGCCAGCAGGAGGGGGACAGGCGGAAACACCGGGGAGCTGTTTTTT.